The present TCR beta chain was sequenced within a study of T cells in Graves' hyperthyroidism and ophthalmopathy. In the study overall: Peripheral blood was drawn at first diagnosis, prior to all treatment.

This CDR3 spans 16 amino acids. In germline, CDR1 is DFQATT, CDR2 SNEGSKA (reference sequence). Trimming removed 0 bases from V and 3 bases from J, with 12 bases in between. This clonotype was seen ten or more times. Its antigen is not known. Amplified regions were TCR beta CDR3 sequences from RNA transcripts. HTBI primers drove first-round RT-PCR of the TCR CDR3. TCRdb re-derived calls from the multiplex PCR reads in MiXCR, one entry per CDR3 protein. The sample includes 530,000 or so distinct CDR3 sequences, 24% of them seen just once. Study outcomes and limitations: Separation of ophthalmopathy from stable hyperthyroidism was achieved by a 13 V-J model. Most thyroid clonotypes with frequency above 0.001 were detected in blood.

For the diagnoses, clinical symptoms, serum thyroxine and TRAb, thyroid ultrasound and orbital computed tomography were used. This TCR was sampled from a woman under 40 with Graves' ophthalmopathy. The sample consisted of blood. The V call is TRBV20-1, the J call TRBJ2-6; D is uncertain. CDR3 sequence (DNA): TGCAGTGCTAGAGATAGCAGTGTAAGTGGGGCCAACGTCCTGACTTTC. It specifies CSARDSSVSGANVLTF.